This T cell receptor beta chain was obtained from a study of cytomegalovirus exposure and HLA in healthy donors (dated by TCRdb to about 2017). Study-wide context: An earlier analysis of roughly 610 of the donors reported 276 Gb of sequence data and 117 million unique TCR beta sequences obtained from around 170 million T cells. Around 320 gigabases of sequencing data and tens of millions of unique TCR sequences were included in an early release covering roughly 600 HLA-typed donors. Among the 398 genotyped donors, around 81% belonged to the genetic ancestry cluster associated with self-reported Caucasian donors. The study aimed to test whether cataloging public T cell receptors could reveal signatures of past pathogen exposure. Using immunosequencing, the study profiled T cell repertoires from 500 to 800 subjects and related those repertoires to cytomegalovirus serostatus. A separate validation cohort of over a hundred different subjects was used in addition to the roughly 700-subject first cohort. To predict cytomegalovirus infection status, the study combined high-throughput TCR immunosequencing, statistical association of individual TCRs with disease status, and machine learning. A later analysis re-analyzed previously published TCR beta repertoires from approximately 670 donors and added high-resolution HLA genotyping to study TCR occurrence patterns. Rather than drawing on any new phenotypic data, the later analysis identified candidate immune exposures from TCR beta sequences and the way those sequences occurred across donors. An earlier analysis of 587 of the donors used high-throughput TCR beta sequencing to judge whether each TCR beta V gene segment behaved as functional or pseudogenic. Donor age, sex, ethnicity and CMV serostatus were collected together with the repertoire data. Genome-wide SNP genotypes for about 60% of the roughly 670 donors were used in a later genetic analysis, which treated that subset as a discovery cohort. Every repertoire in the discovery cohort had been generated on one and the same sequencing platform. HLA typing included class I and class II loci at four-digit resolution. The number of typed donors differed by locus: about 620-630 for A, B, C, DRB1 and DQB1; approximately 540 for DQA1; over 600 for DPA1; and about 450 for DPB1. Because of strong linkage in the cohort, roughly five DR-DQ haplotypes were treated as single units for association and clustering. Among a few hundred genotyped donors of the cohort, an average of approximately 240,000 unique TCR beta nucleotide sequences were sequenced per donor, 15% to 20% of them non-productive. Overall study results and their limits: A later analysis reported that several top co-occurrence clusters appeared linked to parvovirus B19, influenza, CMV and Epstein-Barr virus. In the study, about 150 TCR beta chains were listed as associated with cytomegalovirus. Immune exposure information for the cohort was limited to CMV serostatus. In a later genetic analysis, fewer N-insertions in productive TCRs were reported among donors in an Asian-associated ancestry cluster than the roughly 710-donor mean. A later analysis associated about 17,000 TCR beta sequences with specific HLA alleles at a false discovery rate of 0.05. An association between a missense DCLRE1C variant and V-gene and J-gene trimming of TCR beta chains was found in a later genetic analysis and replicated in an independent cohort. Three of the identified cytomegalovirus-associated TCR beta chains were confirmed in vitro to be specific for cytomegalovirus antigens. Broadly in line with IMGT annotations, most TCR beta V segments showed up in productive rearrangements about 87% or about 30% of the time in an earlier analysis of 587 of the donors. According to the authors, the approach could potentially be generalized to other disease states and immunological phenotypes. In both the original and validation cohorts, the classifier was reported to diagnose cytomegalovirus status with high specificity and sensitivity. Only TCR beta chains were sequenced in this cohort, and the absence of alpha or paired-chain data limited detectable features. About 17 rarely observed V segments, including chromosome 9 orphons, were excluded from the earlier analysis of a few hundred of the donors because counts were too low. Linkage disequilibrium might explain the correlated functional status among segregating V segments, but an unknown experimental factor could not be excluded. Roughly uniform sequencing depth across donors was assumed in presence/absence analyses, although this assumption may not hold. A further reported finding was that TCR beta sequences accurately predicted the HLA-A and HLA-B alleles for most subjects in the first cohort. In a later analysis, most CMV-associated TCR beta chains were found to appear HLA-restricted, with HLA associations seemingly driven largely by CMV exposure. HLA typing was unavailable for some donors at each locus, so association tests used only the typed subset. Assigning TCR associations to individual alleles was difficult when HLA alleles, especially DR and DQ, strongly co-occurred. A later analysis found that TCR association rates varied across HLA loci, with DRB1 alleles showing the most associated TCRs and HLA-C alleles the fewest. The sequencing pipeline was judged likely to have produced a cluster of highly shared sequence variants as a technical artifact. Across donors, most TCR sequences were observed very rarely, whereas some public TCRs were present in many individuals. In a later analysis, HLA-associated TCR beta chains showed more clonal expansion and lower generation probabilities than non-associated chains that were equally common.

The cohort consisted of more than 650 healthy bone marrow donors. Cohort members were all nominally healthy when sampled, although unrecorded immune exposures were likely present. The donor was CMV seronegative and belonged to the group of 350 to 400 seronegative cohort members. A peripheral blood sample was collected from each donor, and TCR beta sequencing was performed on peripheral blood mononuclear cells. Genomic DNA was extracted from the blood cell samples with the Qiagen DNeasy Blood Extraction Kit. Library creation used the immunoSEQ multiplex PCR assay. A mixture of 60 forward primers for TCR Vbeta segments and 13 reverse primers for TCR Jbeta segments was used in the multiplex PCR. Amplification of the CDR3 region of rearranged TCR beta genes was performed with a multiplex PCR assay on genomic DNA. The amplified TCR beta libraries were sequenced on the Illumina HiSeq System as 87-base-pair reads. As for how the authors treated the data: In a later analysis, tens of millions of unique TCR beta chains were counted across the 500 to 850 repertoires, and about 10 million of these chains were shared by at least two donors. To remove PCR and sequencing errors, raw reads were error-corrected and collapsed into unique sequences using a nearest-neighbor algorithm that merged closely related sequences. To assign V, D and J gene segments, CDR3 sequences were aligned to IMGT reference sequences. Each retained sequence needed at least a six-nucleotide match to both a V gene segment and a J gene segment. Rearrangements were called productive when the CDR3 lacked stop codons and stayed in frame with V and J; all others were non-productive. CDR3 was defined by IMGT convention, running from the second conserved V-encoded cysteine to the conserved J-encoded phenylalanine. In an earlier analysis of more than 550 of the donors, sequences lacking an unambiguous match to a single V gene segment were excluded. In an earlier analysis of some 590 of the donors, a V segment was called functional when productive rearrangements were above 56.7%, and segregating when the standard deviation between donors exceeded 5%. A statistical classification framework was developed to diagnose cytomegalovirus status using the catalog of TCR beta chain sequences. In a later analysis, V and J genes were assigned by comparing TCR nucleotide sequences against IMGT/GENE-DB human TR gene sequences. In a later analysis, CDR3 sequences and most-parsimonious VDJ recombination scenarios were assigned using the TCRdist pipeline. In a later analysis, each TCR beta chain was defined by its CDR3 amino acid sequence together with its V-gene family, and reads lacking a unique V-gene family were excluded. In a later analysis, around 650 highly shared, low-generation-probability nucleotide sequences were removed to address suspected cross-contamination and a sequencing artifact. A later analysis calculated a clonal expansion index for each public chain from normalized within-repertoire ranks of inferred template counts. A later analysis computed generation probabilities with a VDJ recombination model fitted to out-of-frame rearrangements, and checked the results against IGoR. Hypergeometric tests were used in a later analysis to score TCR-TCR, TCR-HLA and TCR-CMV co-occurrence, with a repertoire-size bias correction applied to the TCR pairs. False discovery rates were estimated in a later analysis by permuting HLA or CMV assignments 20 times. A later analysis grouped co-occurring TCRs with DBSCAN, adding TCRdist sequence similarity when clustering within HLA-allele-positive subsets. Repertoires with fewer than 30,000 or more than 120,000 public chains were left out of co-occurrence clustering, as were five repertoires with anomalous nucleotide sharing. The immuneACCESS repertoire file appears here via TCRdb, limited to in-frame rearrangements. These files lack a portion of the clones; in checked studies, under half of the deficit traces to unresolved V genes, and the cause of the others is not known. The V and J calls and clone size are taken from that table; D and trimming were inferred from the DNA. Recorded for this sample are 55,000 to 65,000 clones; over 75% of them occurred a single time. The ten largest clones capture under 7% of the sample.

Points on this clone: It has no known antigen specificity. No quality values exist for individual bases; no much larger clone is one base distant.

This TCR derives from a male donor in good health and CMV-seronegative. The sequencing sample was made of PBMCs.

The CDR3 region: CATSRVGGDSWALAFF. The sequenced DNA is TGTGCCACCAGCAGAGTAGGGGGGGATAGTTGGGCGTTGGCTTTCTTT. The chain links TRBV15 with TRBJ1-1; 6 matching bases give a weak D call of TRBD1. The germline V gene (reference sequence) yields LNHNV for CDR1 and YYDKDF for CDR2. Reading from cysteine to phenylalanine, the CDR3 counts 16 amino acids. Just CDR3 DNA is preserved here, 48 bases in frame from base 1. Relative to germline, V is 1 base shorter and J is 11 bases shorter, with 23 bases between their ends.